The 5 T cell receptor beta chains listed next were all sequenced from one sample in a study of cytomegalovirus exposure and HLA in healthy donors. Primers for the PCR totalled 60 Vbeta and 13 Jbeta. Assay: immunoSEQ multiplex PCR; the TCRdb copy retains only in-frame clones and omits some. The table records about 52,000 clones, around 70% of them present only once. Sequencing input: PBMCs. Every receptor here comes from a man younger than 30 in good health and CMV-seronegative.

The chain employs TRBV7-2 and TRBJ2-5; the match to TRBD1 covers 8 bases. CDR1 SGHTA and CDR2 FQGNSA come from the germline V gene. CDR3 length: 14 residues. After removal of 4 bases from V and 4 bases from J, the junction contained 5 bases not matched to a gene. DNA of the CDR3: TGTGCCAGCAGCTCCCAGGGGGCCGGAGAGACCCAGTACTTC. The encoded protein is CASSSQGAGETQYF.

The rearrangement uses TRBV9 and TRBJ2-3, with 7 bases fitting TRBD2. V lost 3 bases and J lost 1; bases outside the gene matches: 11. CDR1 and CDR2 from the germline V gene are SGDLS and YYNGEE. This CDR3 comprises 17 residues. CDR3 residues: CASSERRGSDRTDTQYF. The CDR3 DNA sequence: TGTGCCAGCAGCGAGCGGCGGGGGAGTGACCGCACAGATACGCAGTATTTT.

This clone has only a few counts. This rearrangement joins TRBV29-1 to TRBJ1-1; D might be TRBD1 (6 bases). CDR3 length: 15 amino acids. Deletions cut 0 bases from V and 10 bases from J, with 21 bases between. Per germline, CDR1 SQVTM and CDR2 ANQGSEA. CDR3 sequence: CSVEDLEPGHTSAFF. The CDR3 coding sequence is TGCAGCGTTGAAGATCTTGAACCGGGACACACATCAGCTTTCTTT.

The chain carries TRBV2 and TRBJ2-2; 9 bases fit TRBD2. The length of the CDR3 is 12 residues. Germline CDR1 SNHLY, CDR2 FYNNEI. With 8 bases clipped from V and 5 bases from J, the junction kept 0 bases outside the gene matches. The CDR3 sequence: CASAGGTGELFF. The CDR3 DNA is TGTGCCAGCGCGGGGGGGACCGGGGAGCTGTTTTTT.

The V gene is TRBV5-1, the J gene TRBJ2-1; 11 bases fit TRBD2. The germline gives CDR1 SGHRS, CDR2 YFSETQ. The CDR3 has 14 residues. Trimming took 0 bases from V and 8 from J; bases not matched to a gene: 1. The CDR3 DNA sequence: TGCGCCAGCAGCTTGGCTAGCGGGAGGCATGAGCAGTTCTTC. This sequence encodes CASSLASGRHEQFF. The full variable domain, its missing parts supplied by reference TRBV5-1 and TRBJ2-1, is KAGVTQTPRYLIKTRGQQVTLSCSPISGHRSVSWYQQTPGQGLQFLFEYFSETQRNKGNFPGRFSGRQFSNSRSEMNVSTLELGDSALYLCASSLASGRHEQFFGPGTRLTVL.